This T cell receptor (beta chain) was observed in a study of spatial heterogeneity in lung cancer (dated by TCRdb to between 2018 and 2021). General notes on the study: More beta-chain than alpha-chain transcripts were consistently detected, likely reflecting higher beta-chain transcript abundance. Nonsynonymous mutation counts, determined by whole-exome sequencing of tumor tissue, were related to features of the TCR repertoire. In the raw uncorrected reads, each unique combination of TCR and UMI appeared more than ten times on average. In non-small cell lung cancer, the study made a quantitative comparison of TCR alpha and beta repertoires among multiple tumor regions, matched nontumor lung and blood. A strong correlation was found between TCR transcript counts in tumor regions and a T cell transcriptional module score from matched bulk RNA-seq. At surgery, around 200 tumor regions, approximately 64 matched nontumor lung samples and 56 PBMC samples were TCR-sequenced for both alpha and beta chains. The investigation overall reported the following: The tumor nonsynonymous mutation count correlated with the number of expanded intratumoral alpha and beta TCRs. TCR-seq coverage of tumor T cells was estimated to be only 6% to 7.5% for alpha chains and more than 11% for beta chains. Counts of ubiquitous and regional expanded TCRs were found to correlate with counts of ubiquitous and regional nonsynonymous mutations, respectively. Confirming at a functional level the hypothesis that regional TCRs recognize regional mutations was considered to require additional single-cell paired TCR alpha and beta sequencing.

The CDR3 starts with the cysteine, ends with the phenylalanine, and has 16 residues. Only the CDR3 DNA stays, 48 bases, in frame from base 1. The germline V gene gives CDR1 as SNHLY and CDR2 as FYNNEI. V and J lose 4 bases and 0 bases, and a span of 16 bases separates them. Sample time point, as interpreted from the label and publication: sample taken at primary tumor resection. The donors were fewer than 90 patients from the lung TRACERx cohort who had early-stage, untreated non-small cell lung cancer. TCR sequencing used whole RNA extracted from tumor and nontumor lung tissue, or from cryopreserved PBMC samples, without cell sorting. Only patients for whom sufficient RNA was available from at least two tumor regions were selected for TCR sequencing. Before selection, tumor and adjacent nontumor lung specimens were reviewed by a lung pathologist. Receptor amplification or capture employed 5' RACE. The instrument given in TCRdb is NextSeq 500. To allow correction of PCR and sequencing errors, the TCR library protocol tagged every TCR cDNA molecule with a unique molecular identifier. The study's processing was this. TCR identification, UMI-based error correction and CDR3 extraction were all carried out with Decombinator tools. Expanded TCRs were defined as those above a frequency of 2 per 1,000, corresponding to the top 1% of the tumor frequency distribution. Expanded tumor TCRs were classed as regional if statistically deemed absent (corrected P<0.05) from at least one tumor region, otherwise ubiquitous. Rényi diversity was computed with the R vegan package after subsampling each repertoire 100 times to 5,000 TCRs. CDR3 similarity networks were built from amino acid triplet string-kernel similarity, connecting CDR3s with pairwise similarity above 0.82. TCRdb reran the public reads through fastp at Q25 and MiXCR, keeping productive beta chains. Records with the same CDR3 protein are collapsed into one entry carrying the most frequent genes and DNA. It is TCRdb's table, rather than the study itself, that gives the V and J calls and clone size. For this sample the table gives more than 1,500 distinct CDR3 sequences, of which about 13% were detected only once. The ten largest make up approximately 42% of the sample.

A note on this clonotype: What antigen it recognizes has not been identified. No base-level quality is on record; no much larger clone is a single base apart.

This receptor was taken from a male donor with early-stage non-small cell lung cancer. Here the sequenced sample was lung tumor tissue, taken at surgery. The sequence is built from TRBV2 and TRBJ2-7; too little of a D gene remains to name it. The CDR3: CASSGDTTALSYEQYF. The bases are TGTGCCAGCAGTGGCGATACTACAGCTCTCTCCTACGAGCAGTACTTC. The CDR3, completed at both ends by the reference TRBV2 and TRBJ2-7 genes, gives the full variable domain EPEVTQTPSHQVTQMGQEVILRCVPISNHLYFYWYRQILGQKVEFLVSFYNNEISEKSEIFDDQFSVERPDGSNFTLKIRSTKLEDSAMYFCASSGDTTALSYEQYFGPGTRLTVT.